This T cell receptor (beta chain) stems from a study of control samples from healthy donors and cancer patients. Using immunoSEQ multiplex PCR, the repertoire was profiled, and TCRdb retains in-frame clones only, with some absent. Among about 65,000 clones listed, 90% were seen once. The sample holds a few counts of this clone. CDR1 MNHEY and CDR2 SMNVEV come from the germline V gene (reference sequence). V lost 5 bases and J lost 1, with 20 bases in between. The CDR3 spans 17 residues. The genes are TRBV27 and TRBJ1-2, with D uncertain. Sample: PBMCs. The clonotype originates from a woman aged 50 to 60 with colorectal cancer. CDR3 residues: CASSPRGLGGFNYGYTF. The CDR3 DNA sequence: TGTGCCAGCAGTCCTCGTGGCTTAGGAGGGTTTAACTATGGCTACACCTTC.